These 17 T cell receptor beta chains came from one sample sequenced in a study of cytomegalovirus exposure and HLA in healthy donors. This PCR relied on a set of 60 Vbeta primers and 13 Jbeta primers. Profiled with immunoSEQ multiplex PCR; TCRdb holds only in-frame clones, not every one. The repertoire consists of around 160,000 clones, with 75% occurring once and the leading ten covering about 4.9%. Specimen: PBMCs. These receptors originate from a male donor in good health and CMV-seronegative.

This rearrangement joins TRBV7-9 to TRBJ2-5, with D tentatively TRBD2 (6 bases). This CDR3 comprises 13 residues. CDR1 SEHNR and CDR2 FQNEAQ come from the germline V gene (reference sequence). The germline V and J ends were trimmed by 7 bases and 2 bases, with 11 bases remaining between them. CDR3 residues: CASTWGEQETQYF. In DNA form, the CDR3 reads TGTGCCAGCACCTGGGGGGAACAAGAGACCCAGTACTTC.

CDR3 bases: TGTGCCAGCAGCCTAGCGGGAGGAAGGAATGAGCAGTTCTTC. This sequence encodes CASSLAGGRNEQFF. This chain uses TRBV7-3 with TRBJ2-1; 11 bases are shared with TRBD2. From germline, CDR1 is SGHTA and CDR2 FQGTGA. The CDR3 contains 14 residues. J gave up 7 bases and V 5 bases, and 4 bases lay outside the gene matches. The entire variable domain, with the rest obtained from reference TRBV7-3 and TRBJ2-1, is as follows: GAGVSQTPSNKVTEKGKYVELRCDPISGHTALYWYRQSLGQGPEFLIYFQGTGAADDSGLPNDRFFAVRPEGSVSTLKIQRTERGDSAVYLCASSLAGGRNEQFFGPGTRLTVL.

V gene TRBV20-1 combines with J gene TRBJ2-1, with D hard to call. The CDR3 covers 10 residues. Germline V gene lookup returns CDR1 DFQATT and CDR2 SNEGSKA (reference sequence). Trimming took 6 bases from V and 9 from J, leaving 9 bases between them. The CDR3 reads CSAPVSEQFF. The CDR3 nucleotides read TGCAGTGCCCCCGTCAGTGAGCAGTTCTTC.

This chain uses TRBV7-9 with TRBJ1-2; 7 positions match TRBD1. The CDR3 extends over 15 amino acids. V was pared by 7 bases and J by 2 bases, with 10 bases of the junction left unmatched. Germline lookup yields CDR1 SEHNR and CDR2 FQNEAQ (reference sequence). CDR3 sequence: CASIRTGTVNYGYTF. The CDR3 coding sequence is TGTGCCAGCATCAGAACTGGGACAGTCAACTATGGCTACACCTTC. Looking up the rest from reference TRBV7-9 and TRBJ1-2 gives the full variable domain: DTGVSQNPRHKITKRGQNVTFRCDPISEHNRLYWYRQTLGQGPEFLTYFQNEAQLEKSRLLSDRFSAERPKGSFSTLEIQRTEQGDSAMYLCASIRTGTVNYGYTFGSGTRLTVV.

The rearrangement links TRBV4-2 to TRBJ2-5; 11 nucleotides line up with TRBD1. The V gene's germline CDR1 is LGHNA and CDR2 YNFKEQ. The CDR3 has 15 residues. The V and J ends lost 3 bases and 2 bases, in that order; junction bases with no gene match: 2. CDR3 residues: CASSQGTGGQETQYF. The CDR3 DNA follows: TGTGCCAGCAGCCAGGGGACAGGGGGACAAGAGACCCAGTACTTC.

The chain links TRBV30 to TRBJ2-5; TRBD1 matches 8 bases. CDR3 size: 13 residues. CDR1 is GTSNPN and CDR2 is SVGIG in the germline V gene (reference sequence). V gave up 5 bases and J gave up 5 bases; unmatched junction bases: 7. Here the CDR3 reads CAWRRTGPETQYF. The CDR3 DNA follows: TGTGCCTGGCGACGGACAGGGCCCGAGACCCAGTACTTC.

The CDR3 is CASSLDGLPETQYF. Here the CDR3 DNA reads TGTGCCAGCAGCTTAGATGGCCTTCCGGAGACCCAGTACTTC. J is TRBJ2-5 and V is TRBV7-6; no firm D call. The CDR3 consists of 14 residues. CDR1 and CDR2 from the germline V gene are SGHVS and FNYEAQ. Trimming stripped 1 base from V and 5 bases from J, with 11 bases between.

V gene TRBV6-1 combines with J gene TRBJ1-3; TRBD1 matches 12 bases. Germline V gene data show CDR1 as MNHNS and CDR2 as SASEGT. CDR3 size: 14 residues. Trimming at V came to 7 bases and at J to 4 bases, leaving 2 bases not matched to a gene. The chain's CDR3 is CASIGTGGGNTIYF. The CDR3 DNA follows: TGTGCCAGCATAGGGACAGGGGGCGGAAACACCATATATTTT.

The chain uses TRBV6-1 and TRBJ1-2; no definite D call. Germline V CDR1 and CDR2: MNHNS, SASEGT. The CDR3 sequence is 11 residues long. Trimming shortened V by 6 bases and J by 7 bases, and 9 bases separated the two germline ends. The CDR3 loop reads CASSSGGGYTF. For the CDR3, the DNA is TGTGCCAGCAGCTCAGGTGGTGGCTACACCTTC.

A word on this clone: The CDR3 ends on some other residue instead of the conserved phenylalanine or tryptophan, so this is likely a read error. No DNA is shown, since the ends of the CDR3 on it are uncertain; the CDR3 is the one TCRdb lists. The J gene is TRBJ1-2, the V gene TRBV5-1; the table names TRBD1, a call not compared with the DNA. Germline V lookup: CDR1 SGHRS, CDR2 YFSETQ. The CDR3 contains 13 residues when both ends are counted. The chain's CDR3 is CASSFSGQGALWV.

This clone came up a few times. The chain recombines TRBV4-3 with TRBJ2-5, with unresolved D. Trimming removed 6 bases at V and 0 bases at J, with 11 bases between. Germline assignment: CDR1 LGHNA and CDR2 YSLEER. This CDR3 has 14 residues. Here the CDR3 reads CASSPTVYQETQYF. The CDR3 DNA follows: TGCGCCAGCAGTCCCACGGTGTACCAAGAGACCCAGTACTTC.

This sequence joins TRBV7-3 and TRBJ2-7; 10 bases are shared with TRBD1. Germline V gene sequence: CDR1 SGHTA, CDR2 FQGTGA. V dropped 5 bases and J dropped 7; count of bases not matched to a gene: 11. The CDR3 has 15 residues. The CDR3 DNA follows: TGTGCCAGCAGCCTGACCGGGACAGGGGTTGAAGAGCAGTACTTC. It codes for CASSLTGTGVEEQYF.

V and J are TRBV18 and TRBJ2-2; 8 nucleotides match TRBD1. The V segment lost 1 base and the J segment 4 bases; nucleotides outside the gene matches: 5. The CDR3 loop spans 16 amino acids. In germline, CDR1 is KGHSH, CDR2 LQKENI. The CDR3 DNA sequence: TGTGCCAGCTCACCACAAGGACAGGGAAGCACCGGGGAGCTGTTTTTT. This sequence encodes CASSPQGQGSTGELFF.

The rearrangement links TRBV27 to TRBJ2-1; TRBD1 is a possible D gene (5 bases). V lost 6 bases, J lost 6 bases, and 12 bases lay in between. This CDR3 is built from 13 residues. CDR1 and CDR2 from the germline V gene are MNHEY and SMNVEV (reference sequence). CDR3 in amino acids: CASRLDRINEQFF. Here the CDR3 DNA reads TGTGCCAGCAGACTTGACAGAATCAATGAGCAGTTCTTC.

The chain recombines TRBV30 with TRBJ2-7; 9 positions agree with TRBD1. Germline CDR1 reads GTSNPN; CDR2 reads SVGIG (reference sequence). The V segment lost 0 bases and the J segment 3 bases; nucleotides outside the gene matches: 9. CDR3 length: 16 amino acids. CDR3 residues: CAWSVGTGRTRYEQYF. CDR3 bases: TGTGCCTGGAGTGTAGGGACAGGGAGGACCCGCTACGAGCAGTACTTC.

This clone was counted between two and nine times. The gene calls are TRBV4-2 and TRBJ2-2; no reliable D call. The CDR3 sequence is 14 residues long. Trimming took off 4 bases at V and 6 bases at J, with 12 bases between the two ends. CDR1 is LGHNA and CDR2 is YNFKEQ in the germline V gene. The CDR3 is CASSRSTEPGELFF. The CDR3 DNA is TGTGCCAGCAGCCGTTCGACTGAACCCGGGGAGCTGTTTTTT.

The chain has TRBV7-6 and TRBJ1-2; TRBD1 is a possible D gene (5 bases). The CDR3 spans 16 residues. Trimming removed 1 base from V and 1 base from J, with 13 bases in between. CDR1 is SGHVS, CDR2 FNYEAQ, per germline. CDR3: CASSLEMTAYNYGYTF. CDR3 nucleotides: TGTGCCAGCAGCTTAGAAATGACAGCTTATAACTATGGCTACACCTTC.